This T cell receptor (beta chain) originates from a study of T cell responses to AZD1222 COVID-19 vaccine listed by TCRdb under 2021. In the study overall: AZD1222 recipients whose second dose came at about 4 weeks and those whose second dose came at about 12 weeks were combined into one group, since spike-specific TCR depth and breadth did not differ between the two schedules. A total of around 240 trial participants underwent TCR sequencing, of whom around 200 received two doses of AZD1222 and about 25 received two doses of the MenACWY control vaccine. Trial participants were enrolled into age subgroups of 18-55, 56-69 and 70-plus years, which contained approximately 150, 28 and 58 TCR-sequenced participants, respectively. General conclusions and limits of the study: No day 14 peak-response samples were available, so repertoires were characterized only after the peak T cell response. Most participants were white British and females outnumbered males, and the authors suggested that clonal diversity may have been underestimated. After two AZD1222 doses, spike-specific TCR breadth and depth were significantly higher than at day 0 and than in MenACWY recipients. CD4 TCRs associated with the vaccine covered the entire spike protein, and the dominant responses were in regions 160-218 and 743-854. Only five or six AZD1222 recipients were SARS-CoV-2 seropositive at baseline, limiting conclusions about previously exposed vaccinees. Reportedly, almost half of the unique spike-specific TCRs recognized epitopes lying outside the regions that are mutated in the B.1.351 and B.1.1.7 variants. The 56-69-year group was small, and its depth increase did not reach significance, likely because of low power.

The meaning of the sample's time point label: baseline before first vaccination. Samples from vaccinated people were obtained from the UK trials COV001 and COV002, which included a single-blind randomized controlled phase 2/3 trial of AZD1222 (ChAdOx1 nCoV-19) in healthy adults. For TCRbeta chain sequencing, PBMC samples were collected from trial participants at day 0 and at day 28 after the second dose. Details on this clone: Its binding antigen is unknown. No base quality values were provided; no much bigger clone lies one nucleotide off.

The CDR3 regions of human TCRbeta chains were analyzed by immunosequencing. As for how the authors treated the data: TCRs in the repertoires were matched against a reference library of SARS-CoV-2-specific TCRs that had been generated with the MIRA antigen-specificity platform. Breadth was defined as the fraction of unique TCRs that were SARS-CoV-2-associated. Depth was defined as the fraction of total T cells that were SARS-CoV-2-associated. Using the MIRA data, each spike-specific TCR was mapped to the spike region that the TCR reacts to and placed in a CD4 or CD8 class. Log10-transformed breadth and depth values were compared by one-way ANOVA with Sidak's multiple comparisons tests. TCRdb mirrors the immuneACCESS table, restricted to in-frame sequences. Some clones are absent from its copies; in checked studies, under half trace to an unresolved V gene, and the reason for the others is unknown. For V, J and clone size, that table is used; D and trimming come from the DNA. For this sample the table gives about 170,000 clones, of which roughly 92% were detected only once. Around 1.6% of the sample lies in the top ten.

V is cut by 1 base and J by 5 bases, and the space between the germline ends is 8 bases. CDR1 and CDR2 are drawn from the germline V gene: SGHVS, FNYEAQ. From its cysteine to its phenylalanine, the CDR3 spans 13 amino acids. Only the CDR3 portion is preserved as DNA: 39 bases, with reading frame beginning at the first base. Sequencing was performed on peripheral blood, taken on day 0 of AZD1222 vaccination. The sequence was collected from an adult in good health. The sequence joins TRBV7-6 to TRBJ2-5; no D gene call is confident. CDR3 protein: CASSLGFRETQYF. The bases read TGTGCCAGCAGCTTAGGCTTCAGGGAGACCCAGTACTTC.